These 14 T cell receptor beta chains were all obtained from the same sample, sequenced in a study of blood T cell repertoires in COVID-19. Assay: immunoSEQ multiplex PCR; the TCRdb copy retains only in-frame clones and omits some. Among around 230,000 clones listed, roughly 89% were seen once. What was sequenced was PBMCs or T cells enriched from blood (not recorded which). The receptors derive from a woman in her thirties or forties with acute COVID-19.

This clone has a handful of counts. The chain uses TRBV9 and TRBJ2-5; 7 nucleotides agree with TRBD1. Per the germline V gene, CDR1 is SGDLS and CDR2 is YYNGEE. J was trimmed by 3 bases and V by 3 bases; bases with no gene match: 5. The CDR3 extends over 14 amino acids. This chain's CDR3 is CASSELGTEETQYF. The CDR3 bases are TGTGCCAGCAGCGAATTAGGGACAGAAGAGACCCAGTACTTC.

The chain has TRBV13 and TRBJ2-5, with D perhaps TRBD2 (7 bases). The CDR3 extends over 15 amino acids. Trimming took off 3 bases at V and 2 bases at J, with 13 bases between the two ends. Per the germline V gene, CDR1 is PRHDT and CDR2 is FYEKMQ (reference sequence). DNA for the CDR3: TGTGCCAGCAGCTTCGAGGGGGGGAATCAAGAGACCCAGTACTTC. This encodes CASSFEGGNQETQYF.

This CDR3 is CASSFLGQGGGYTF. CDR3 sequence (DNA): TGTGCCAGCAGCTTTCTGGGACAGGGAGGAGGCTACACCTTC. The chain employs TRBV5-4 and TRBJ1-2, with TRBD1 matching 9 bases. This CDR3 is 14 amino acids long. Germline V gene sequence: CDR1 SGHNT, CDR2 YYREEE (reference sequence). J gave up 8 bases and V 2 bases, and 7 bases lay outside the gene matches.

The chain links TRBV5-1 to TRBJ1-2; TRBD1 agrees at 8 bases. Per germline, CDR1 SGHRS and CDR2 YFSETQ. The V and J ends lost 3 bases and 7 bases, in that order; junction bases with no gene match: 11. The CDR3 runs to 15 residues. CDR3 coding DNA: TGCGCCAGCAGCTGGGGACAGGCGGGGGTTAGTGGCTACACCTTC. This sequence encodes CASSWGQAGVSGYTF.

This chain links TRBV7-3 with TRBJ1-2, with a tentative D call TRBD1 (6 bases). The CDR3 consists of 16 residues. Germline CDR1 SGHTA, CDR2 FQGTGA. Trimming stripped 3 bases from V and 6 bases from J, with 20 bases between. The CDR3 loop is CASSLSPAQDRDGYTF. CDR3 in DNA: TGTGCCAGCAGCTTGTCCCCCGCCCAGGACAGAGATGGCTACACCTTC. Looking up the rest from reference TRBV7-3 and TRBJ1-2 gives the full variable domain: GAGVSQTPSNKVTEKGKYVELRCDPISGHTALYWYRQSLGQGPEFLIYFQGTGAADDSGLPNDRFFAVRPEGSVSTLKIQRTERGDSAVYLCASSLSPAQDRDGYTFGSGTRLTVV.

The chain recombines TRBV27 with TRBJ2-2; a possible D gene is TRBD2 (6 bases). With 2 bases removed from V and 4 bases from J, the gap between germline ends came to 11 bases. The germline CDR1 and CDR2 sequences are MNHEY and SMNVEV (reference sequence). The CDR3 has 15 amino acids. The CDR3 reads CASSLTSHVTGELFF. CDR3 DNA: TGTGCCAGCAGTTTAACTAGCCACGTCACCGGGGAGCTGTTTTTT.

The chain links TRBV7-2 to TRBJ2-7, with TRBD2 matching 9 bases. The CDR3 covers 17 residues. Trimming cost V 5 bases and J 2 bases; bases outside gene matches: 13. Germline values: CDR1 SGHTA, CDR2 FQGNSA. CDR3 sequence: CASSPSGRGGKTYEQYF. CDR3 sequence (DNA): TGTGCCAGCAGCCCTTCTGGGCGGGGGGGGAAGACCTACGAGCAGTACTTC.

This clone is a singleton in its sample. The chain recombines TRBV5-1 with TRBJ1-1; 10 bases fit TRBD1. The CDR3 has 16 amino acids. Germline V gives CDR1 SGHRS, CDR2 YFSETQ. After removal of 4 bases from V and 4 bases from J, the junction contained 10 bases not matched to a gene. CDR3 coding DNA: TGCGCCAGCAGCCGGAAAACAGGACAGGGGGGCACTGAAGCTTTCTTT. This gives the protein CASSRKTGQGGTEAFF.

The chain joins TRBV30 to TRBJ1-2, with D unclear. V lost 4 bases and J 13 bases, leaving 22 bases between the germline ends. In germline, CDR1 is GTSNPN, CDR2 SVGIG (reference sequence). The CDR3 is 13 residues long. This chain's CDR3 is CAWTPRTSTGCTF. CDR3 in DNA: TGTGCCTGGACCCCCCGGACTTCAACCGGGTGCACCTTC.

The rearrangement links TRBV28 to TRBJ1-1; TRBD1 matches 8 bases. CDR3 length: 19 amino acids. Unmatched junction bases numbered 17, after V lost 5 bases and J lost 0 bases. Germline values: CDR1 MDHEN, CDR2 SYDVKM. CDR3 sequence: CASSPPRQAGTGLNTEAFF. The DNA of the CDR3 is TGTGCCAGCAGTCCCCCAAGACAGGCGGGGACAGGCCTGAACACTGAAGCTTTCTTT.

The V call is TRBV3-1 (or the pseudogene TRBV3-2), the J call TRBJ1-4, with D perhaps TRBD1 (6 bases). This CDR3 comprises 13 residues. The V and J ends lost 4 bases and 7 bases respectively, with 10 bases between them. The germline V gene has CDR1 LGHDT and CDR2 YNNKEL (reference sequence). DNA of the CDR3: TGTGCCAGCAGCCCTACAGGGCGTGAAAAACTGTTTTTT. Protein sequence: CASSPTGREKLFF.

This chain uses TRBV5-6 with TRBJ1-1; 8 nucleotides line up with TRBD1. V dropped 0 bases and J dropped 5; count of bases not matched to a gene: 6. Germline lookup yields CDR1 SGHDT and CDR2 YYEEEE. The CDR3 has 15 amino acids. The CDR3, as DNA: TGTGCCAGCAGCTTGGTGGGAGACAGGGGAACTGAAGCTTTCTTT. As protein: CASSLVGDRGTEAFF.

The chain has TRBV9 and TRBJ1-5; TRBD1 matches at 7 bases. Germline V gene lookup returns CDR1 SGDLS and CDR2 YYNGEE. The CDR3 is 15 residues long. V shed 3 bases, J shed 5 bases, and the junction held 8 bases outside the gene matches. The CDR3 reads CASSEAGTVHQPQHF. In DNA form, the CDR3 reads TGTGCCAGCAGCGAGGCCGGGACAGTTCATCAGCCCCAGCATTTT.

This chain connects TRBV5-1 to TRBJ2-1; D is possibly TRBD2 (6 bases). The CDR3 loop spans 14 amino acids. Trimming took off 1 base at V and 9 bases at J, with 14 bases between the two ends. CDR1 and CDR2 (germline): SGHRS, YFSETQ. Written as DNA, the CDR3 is TGCGCCAGCAGCTTGCAGGCTAGCGCCGGTGAGCAGTTCTTC. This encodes CASSLQASAGEQFF. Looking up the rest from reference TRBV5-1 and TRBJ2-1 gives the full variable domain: KAGVTQTPRYLIKTRGQQVTLSCSPISGHRSVSWYQQTPGQGLQFLFEYFSETQRNKGNFPGRFSGRQFSNSRSEMNVSTLELGDSALYLCASSLQASAGEQFFGPGTRLTVL.